One T cell receptor (beta chain) is described in this entry. Repertoires were generated with immunoSEQ multiplex PCR, while TCRdb's copy carries only in-frame clones and drops some. The data contain 150,000 to 200,000 clones, roughly 84% of them seen just once; the ten biggest clones take up roughly 9%. The record originates from a study of blood T cell repertoires in COVID-19. The CDR3 is made up of 13 amino acids. Germline V gene data show CDR1 as MDHEN and CDR2 as SYDVKM. Between the trimmed V and J ends, which lost 2 bases and 9 bases, there was a span of 13 bases. The receptor's source is a woman at least 80 years old with active or convalescent COVID-19. The sample was peripheral blood. The chain couples TRBV28 to TRBJ1-1, with D hard to call. This chain's CDR3 is CASSLERGAKAFF. The CDR3 DNA is TGTGCCAGCAGTTTAGAGCGGGGAGCAAAAGCTTTCTTT.